This T cell receptor (beta chain) was captured in a study of cytotoxic CD8 clonotypes in ibrutinib-treated CLL (dated by TCRdb to 2020 to 2022). Regarding the study in general: The cohort included roughly 15 treatment-naive and approximately twelve relapsed/refractory patients; some 18 were IGHV unmutated. Responses were partial in around 25 patients and complete in 2; after median around 65 months follow-up, roughly 15 stayed in remission and some twelve progressed. The response samples were drawn at a median of roughly twelve months into treatment, with a range of about 6 to 40 months. An average of 255,043 productive templates and approximately 91,000 productive rearrangements was obtained per sample. Longitudinal samples were obtainable from 26 of the 86 participants in the trial. Cryopreserved peripheral blood mononuclear cells were collected before treatment, at response, and at either disease progression or sustained remission. Every sample from remission and from progressive disease was obtained while the patients were still on ibrutinib. What the research found in general, with its limitations: Baseline clonality exceeded that of age-matched healthy donors and correlated strongly with circulating CD8+ T-cell counts. Clonality rose at ibrutinib response, remained stable during sustained remission, and dropped back toward baseline at progression. Public clonotypes were found to be uncommon and were observed to contract or remain stable during treatment; the increase in clonality was shown to reflect expansion of private clonotypes at ibrutinib response. Sustained-remission and progressing patients did not have matched sampling times, and lymph node repertoires were not examined.

The time point label, as the study defines it: 12 months on ibrutinib. Roughly 1.8 micrograms of genomic DNA were extracted from cryopreserved PBMCs for TCR beta library preparation. Longitudinal blood samples from CLL patients on ibrutinib monotherapy were analyzed using high-throughput TCR beta sequencing. The patients took part in an open-label, single-center phase 2 trial of ibrutinib monotherapy. CDR3 length: 15 amino acids, cysteine to phenylalanine. The only DNA kept is the CDR3, 45 bases in frame from the first base. The germline V gene encodes CDR1 MNHNY and CDR2 SVGAGI (reference sequence). Relative to germline, V is 6 bases shorter and J is 4 bases shorter, with 13 bases between their ends. A MiSeq instrument was used for deep resolution sequencing, which targeted depths ranging from 1 in 1 million up to 1 in 200,000 T cells, with coverage averaging 10x for each clonotype. The immunoSEQ hsTCRB Kit was used to generate the TCR beta libraries. The authors' pipeline ran thus. The data were analyzed with ImmunoSEQ Analyzer and ImmunoSEQ Data Assistant, and V, D and J gene assignments followed IMGT definitions. Clonality, which ranges from 0 to 1, was calculated by subtracting the normalized Shannon entropy of productive rearrangement frequencies from one. Only overrepresented clonotypes making up at least 0.05% of the repertoire of each patient were included in the public clonotype analysis. Fewer than 15 repertoires from age-matched healthy donors, obtained from immuneACCESS, served as clonality controls. TCRdb obtained this table from immuneACCESS and retained in-frame rearrangements with V and J assigned. These tables miss some clones; where compared with another copy, unresolved V genes account for less than half of the shortfall, and the remainder is unexplained. V and J calls and clone size are copied from that table; D and trimming were computed from the DNA. The sample yields about 160,000 clones; 81% were counted once. The top ten clonotypes cover about 2% of the sample.

Comments on this clone: What antigen it recognizes has not been identified. The sample holds no much larger clone one base away, and base qualities are not on file.

Here the chain combines TRBV6-6 and TRBJ1-6; the D gene identity is not certain. The clonotype was recovered from a human donor with chronic lymphocytic leukemia. The sequencing used PBMCs, collected after 12 months of ibrutinib treatment. The base sequence is TGTGCCAGCAGCCCCCAAAAGGGTTATAATTCACCCCTCCACTTT. Translated, this is CASSPQKGYNSPLHF.